The 15 T cell receptor beta chains reported below all come from one sample, sequenced in a study of T cells in Graves' hyperthyroidism and ophthalmopathy. TCR beta CDR3 sequences were amplified from RNA transcripts. First-round RT-PCR targeting the TCR CDR3 was performed with the HTBI primer set. One entry per CDR3 protein results from TCRdb running MiXCR on the multiplex PCR reads. The repertoire has hundreds of thousands of distinct CDR3 sequences, 20% of them found once; the top ten carry 34%. The sequenced material came from blood. Receptors were obtained from a young man with Graves' ophthalmopathy.

The V and J genes are TRBV24-1 and TRBJ2-3; 14 bases are a match to TRBD2. Per the germline V gene, CDR1 is KGHDR and CDR2 is SFDVKD. Losses at the gene ends were 3 bases for V and 6 bases for J; bases not matched to a gene: 7. The CDR3 is 17 amino acids. The CDR3 nucleotides are TGTGCCACCAGTGATCCGACGGGACTAGCGGGAGTGGATACGCAGTATTTT. Amino acid sequence: CATSDPTGLAGVDTQYF.

This clonotype was counted at least ten times. V is TRBV6-6 and J is TRBJ1-6, with D maybe TRBD1 (6 bases). The CDR3 spans 15 residues. V lost 0 bases and J lost 7, with 10 bases in between. Germline V gene sequence: CDR1 MNHNY, CDR2 SVGAGI (reference sequence). CDR3 amino acids: CASSYSTGQNSPLHF. The CDR3 nucleotides are TGTGCCAGCAGTTACTCAACAGGGCAGAATTCACCCCTCCACTTT.

This clonotype has just a few counts. The chain links TRBV7-2 to TRBJ1-6; possible D gene TRBD1, 5 bases. V shed 4 bases and J shed 7 bases, with 11 bases lying between them. Germline CDR1 is SGHTA and CDR2 is FQGNSA. CDR3 length: 14 amino acids. CDR3 region: CASSYPAGNSPLHF. CDR3 nucleotides: TGTGCCAGCAGCTATCCCGCAGGGAATTCACCCCTCCACTTT.

This clonotype was counted at least ten times. The CDR3 DNA sequence: TGTGCCAGCAGCTTGGAAGGACAGGGTCTTGGCTACACCTTC. Its translation: CASSLEGQGLGYTF. This chain connects TRBV5-5 to TRBJ1-2, with 8 bases aligning to TRBD1. This CDR3 spans 14 amino acids. The germline V gene has CDR1 SGHKS and CDR2 YYEKEE (reference sequence). V lost 0 bases to trimming and J lost 7 bases; unmatched junction nucleotides: 5.

This clonotype has ten or more counts. The chain has TRBV11-2 and TRBJ2-3, with D perhaps matching TRBD2 (6 bases). Trimming shortened V by 0 bases and J by 0 bases, and 13 bases separated the two germline ends. The germline V gene has CDR1 SGHAT and CDR2 FQNNGV. The CDR3 has 17 residues. Here the CDR3 reads CASSLDSTGSSTDTQYF. CDR3 sequence (DNA): TGTGCCAGCAGCTTAGATTCCACCGGGAGTAGCACAGATACGCAGTATTTT.

In this sample, this clonotype turned up a few times. The genes are TRBV6-1 and TRBJ1-1; the D gene is possibly TRBD1 (6 bases). The V end lost 2 bases, the J end lost 8 bases, and 12 bases lay between the germline ends. CDR3 length equals 13 residues. Germline V gene lookup returns CDR1 MNHNS and CDR2 SASEGT. CDR3: CASSEPDSLEAFF. The CDR3 DNA follows: TGTGCCAGCAGTGAACCGGACAGCTTAGAAGCTTTCTTT.

The sample holds many counts of this clonotype. The chain joins TRBV12-3 or TRBV12-4 to TRBJ2-2, with D possibly matching TRBD1 (6 bases). The ends were cut back, 6 bases at V and 3 bases at J, with 14 bases in the middle. The CDR3 is made up of 15 amino acids. CDR3 nucleotide sequence: TGTGCCAGCAGAGACCAGGGGTGGTACACCGGGGAGCTGTTTTTT. It codes for CASRDQGWYTGELFF.

The chain carries TRBV30 and TRBJ1-1; TRBD1 might be the D (5 bases). This CDR3 has 15 amino acids. Trimming stripped 0 bases from V and 2 bases from J, with 13 bases between. Germline CDR1 is GTSNPN and CDR2 is SVGIG (reference sequence). As DNA, the CDR3 is TGTGCCTGGAGTGTGGGAGGGGCGGGTAACACTGAAGCTTTCTTT. Its translation is CAWSVGGAGNTEAFF.

On this clonotype: Since a much larger clone is just one base distant, this may be a read error. The chain is built from TRBV28 and TRBJ2-1, with 8 nucleotides matching TRBD2. CDR3 size: 14 residues. Germline-derived CDR1 and CDR2 are MDHEN and SYDVKM. This CDR3 is CASTGLAPQNEQSF. In nucleotides, the CDR3 is TGTGCCAGCACCGGACTAGCTCCACAGAATGAGCAGTCCTTC.

The genes are TRBV14 and TRBJ2-1; TRBD1 aligns across 9 bases. There are 13 residues in the CDR3. CDR1 is SGHDN, CDR2 FVKESK, per germline. Trimming removed 5 bases from V and 9 bases from J; junction bases left unmatched: 5. The CDR3 coding sequence is TGTGCCAGCAGCTTCGGGACAGGGATTGAGCAGTTCTTC. Protein: CASSFGTGIEQFF.

CDR3 coding DNA: TGTGCCAGCAGCTTAGAAGCGGGGAATCAGCCCCAGCATTTT. It codes for CASSLEAGNQPQHF. The rearrangement links TRBV7-2 to TRBJ1-5; unclear D gene. Deletions cut 1 base from V and 4 bases from J, with 8 bases between. The CDR3 consists of 14 residues. Germline V CDR1 and CDR2: SGHTA, FQGNSA.

The V and J genes are TRBV11-2 and TRBJ2-5; the D gene is possibly TRBD1 (6 bases). The germline CDR1 and CDR2 sequences are SGHAT and FQNNGV. The CDR3 consists of 16 residues. V lost 5 bases and J lost 1, with 17 bases in between. The CDR3 loop reads CASSLTGLGSQETQYF. CDR3 sequence (DNA): TGTGCCAGCAGCCTCACAGGGTTAGGCTCCCAAGAGACCCAGTACTTC.

This clonotype has only a few counts. This rearrangement joins TRBV9 to TRBJ2-7; TRBD1 agrees at 9 bases. Per germline, CDR1 SGDLS and CDR2 YYNGEE. The J segment lost 0 bases and the V segment lost 3 bases, leaving 4 bases of the junction unmatched. CDR3 size: 15 residues. CDR3 sequence reads: CASSATGGFSYEQYF. CDR3 nucleotide sequence: TGTGCCAGCAGCGCGACAGGGGGTTTCTCCTACGAGCAGTACTTC.

This clonotype has just a few counts. The chain is built from TRBV14 and TRBJ2-7, with D unresolved. Germline CDR1 reads SGHDN; CDR2 reads FVKESK. V lost 1 base to trimming and J lost 4 bases, with 17 bases between them. The CDR3 extends over 16 amino acids. The DNA for the CDR3 is TGTGCCAGCAGCCAAGGGCCGGCAGGTTCAAGTTACGAGCAGTACTTC. Translation gives CASSQGPAGSSYEQYF.

This clonotype was observed a few times. The chain couples TRBV13 to TRBJ2-3, with D tentatively TRBD2 (5 bases). The CDR3 is 17 amino acids. Germline values: CDR1 PRHDT, CDR2 FYEKMQ (reference sequence). V lost 1 base and J 4 bases, leaving 18 bases between the germline ends. The CDR3 bases are TGTGCCAGCAGCTTAGCCCGGACTCTTAGTCCTCCAGATACGCAGTATTTT. Its translation: CASSLARTLSPPDTQYF.